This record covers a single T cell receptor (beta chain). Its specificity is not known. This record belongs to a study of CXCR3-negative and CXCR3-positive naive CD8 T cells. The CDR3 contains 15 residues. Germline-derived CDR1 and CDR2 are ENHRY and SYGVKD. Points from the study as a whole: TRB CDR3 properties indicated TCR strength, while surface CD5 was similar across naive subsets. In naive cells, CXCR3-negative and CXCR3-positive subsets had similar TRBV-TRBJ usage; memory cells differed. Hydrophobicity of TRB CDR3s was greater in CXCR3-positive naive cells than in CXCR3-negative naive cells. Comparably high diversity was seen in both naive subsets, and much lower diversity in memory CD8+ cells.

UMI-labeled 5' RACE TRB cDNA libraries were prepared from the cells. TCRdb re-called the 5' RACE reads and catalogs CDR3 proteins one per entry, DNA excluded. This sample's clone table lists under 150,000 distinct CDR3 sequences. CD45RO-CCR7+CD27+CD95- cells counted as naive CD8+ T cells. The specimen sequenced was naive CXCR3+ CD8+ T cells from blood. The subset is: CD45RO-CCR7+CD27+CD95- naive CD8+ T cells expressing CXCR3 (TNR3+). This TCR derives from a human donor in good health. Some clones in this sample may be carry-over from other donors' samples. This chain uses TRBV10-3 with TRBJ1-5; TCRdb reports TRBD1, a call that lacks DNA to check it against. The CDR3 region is CAISEGGGQEQPQHF.